This T cell receptor beta chain emerged from a study of blood T cell repertoires in COVID-19. TCRdb's copy holds only in-frame clones and misses some; the assay was immunoSEQ multiplex PCR. The table has 95,000 to 150,000 clones, around 84% seen once; the top ten hold under 4%. The CDR3 is made up of 13 amino acids. V was trimmed by 6 bases and J by 2 bases, leaving 10 bases between them. Germline V gene lookup returns CDR1 MNHEY and CDR2 SMNVEV (reference sequence). This clonotype was obtained from a woman aged 25 to 39 who had recovered from COVID-19. The sample consisted of PBMCs or T cells enriched from blood (not recorded which). The chain links TRBV27 to TRBJ2-5; D ambiguous. CDR3 region: CASRRLSQETQYF. The CDR3 DNA follows: TGTGCCAGCAGAAGACTTTCACAAGAGACCCAGTACTTC.